This T cell receptor beta chain was captured by sequencing in a study of T-cell memory formation after mild COVID-19. TCRdb re-analysed the 5' RACE reads in MiXCR, keeping a single row per CDR3 protein. The sample carries roughly 400,000 distinct CDR3 sequences, more than 20% recorded once. Comments on this clonotype: Its target is unknown.

The CDR3 has 17 amino acids. V lost 5 bases and J lost 8; bases outside the gene matches: 15. The germline V gene has CDR1 SGHTA and CDR2 FQGNSA. Study-wide results and caveats: Some clones that responded turned up in pre-infection memory, which suggests that cross-reactive memory joined in. The CD4+ clones that contracted clustered mainly within CM and EM, and the CD8+ clones concentrated in EMRA. Among clones contracting day 15 to 85, CD4/CD8 was balanced, whereas later expanders leaned CD4+.

This receptor was identified in an adult woman who had mild COVID-19 (a few samples of this study predate the infection). Cell type and time point are not known. The rearrangement links TRBV7-2 to TRBJ2-3; 11 bases align to TRBD2. Source material: PBMCs or a T cell subset sorted from them (not recorded which). This CDR3 is CASSPPGLAGGRGTQYF. The CDR3 bases are TGTGCCAGCAGCCCCCCGGGGCTAGCGGGAGGACGTGGTACGCAGTATTTT.